This T cell receptor (beta chain) was sequenced for a study of blood T cell repertoires in COVID-19. In the study overall: COVID-19 samples, acute and convalescent, were from the United States, Italy and Spain. PBMCs, B-cell-depleted T cells, or T cells provided the cDNA or gDNA that made up the material.

Original processing methods: Estimation of nucleated cell counts was performed using reference gene primer amplification. The assay was immunoSEQ multiplex PCR, and TCRdb's table has in-frame clones only and misses some. That table supplies the V and J calls and clone size; D and trimming were determined from the DNA. There are 200,000 to 300,000 clones in the sample; roughly 84% occur only once, and roughly 1.4% lies in the top ten. Per germline, CDR1 LNHNV and CDR2 YYDKDF (reference sequence). Between the trimmed V and J ends, which lost 5 bases and 2 bases, there was a span of 18 bases. The CDR3 covers 16 residues.

The J gene is TRBJ2-5, the V gene TRBV15, with D perhaps matching TRBD1 (7 bases). The sequenced sample consisted of peripheral blood. The TCR comes from a woman aged 40 to 50 who had recovered from COVID-19. As DNA, the CDR3 is TGTGCCACCAGCCAAATGACAGGGAGGAATCAAGAGACCCAGTACTTC. It encodes CATSQMTGRNQETQYF.